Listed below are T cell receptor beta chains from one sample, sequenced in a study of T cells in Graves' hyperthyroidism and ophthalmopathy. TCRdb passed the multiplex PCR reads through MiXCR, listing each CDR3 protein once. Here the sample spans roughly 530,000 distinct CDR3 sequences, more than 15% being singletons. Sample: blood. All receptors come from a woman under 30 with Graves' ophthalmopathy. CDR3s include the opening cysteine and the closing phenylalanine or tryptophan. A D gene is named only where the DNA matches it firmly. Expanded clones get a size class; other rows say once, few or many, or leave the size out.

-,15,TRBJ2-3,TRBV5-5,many,TGTGCCAGCAGCTTGGGACTACCTAGCACAGATACGCAGTATTTT,CASSLGLPSTDTQYF
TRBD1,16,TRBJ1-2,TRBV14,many,TGTGCCAGCAGCCAAGTCTTTGGGACAGGGGCATATGGCTACACCTTC,CASSQVFGTGAYGYTF
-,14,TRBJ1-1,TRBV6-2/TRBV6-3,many,TGTGCCAGCAGTTACGCAGTCGGTAACACTGAAGCTTTCTTT,CASSYAVGNTEAFF
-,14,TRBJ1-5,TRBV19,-,TGTGCCAGTAAGGGTGGTTGGGGCAATCAGCCCCAGCATTTT,CASKGGWGNQPQHF
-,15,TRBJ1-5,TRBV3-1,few,TGTGCCAGCAGCCAATCCGGGGCGAGGGGCCAGCCCCAGCATTTT,CASSQSGARGQPQHF
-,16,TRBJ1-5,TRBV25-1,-,TGTGCCAGCAGTCCGGGGGGACAATCTAGCAATCAGCCCCAGCATTTT,CASSPGGQSSNQPQHF
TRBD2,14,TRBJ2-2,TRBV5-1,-,TGCGCCAGCAGCTTACGACTAGCCTCCGGGGAGCTGTTTTTT,CASSLRLASGELFF
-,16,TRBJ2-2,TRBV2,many,TGTGCCAGCAGTGAGTCGACAGGCCCCGGCACCGGGGAGCTGTTTTTT,CASSESTGPGTGELFF
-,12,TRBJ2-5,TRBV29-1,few,TGCAGCGTGGGGGGTTGGGGAGAGACCCAGTACTTC,CSVGGWGETQYF
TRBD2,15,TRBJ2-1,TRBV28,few,TGTGCCAGCAGATTGGAAGCGGGAACAGTGAATGAGCAGTTCTTC,CASRLEAGTVNEQFF
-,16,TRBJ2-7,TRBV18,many,TGTGCCAGCTCACCCTGGGAGCGGACGTTCAAGGACGAGCAGTACTTC,CASSPWERTFKDEQYF
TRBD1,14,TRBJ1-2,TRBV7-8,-,TGTGCCAGCAGCTTAGAAGACAGGGGGCTTGGCTACACCTTC,CASSLEDRGLGYTF
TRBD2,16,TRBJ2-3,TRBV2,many,TGTGCCAGCAGTGGAGGACTAGCGGGTACTACAGATACGCAGTATTTT,CASSGGLAGTTDTQYF
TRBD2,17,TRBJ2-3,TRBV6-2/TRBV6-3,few,TGTGCCAGCAGTTACCTCCCGTCTAGCGGTGTCACAGATACGCAGTATTTT,CASSYLPSSGVTDTQYF
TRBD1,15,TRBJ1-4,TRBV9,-,TGTGCCAGCAGCGTAGAGGAGGACAGGCCCGAAAAACTGTTTTTT,CASSVEEDRPEKLFF
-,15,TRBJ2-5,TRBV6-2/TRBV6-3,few,TGTGCCAGCAGCCCGTCCCTGGGAGGCGGAAAGACCCAGTACTTC,CASSPSLGGGKTQYF
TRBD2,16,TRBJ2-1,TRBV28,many,TGTGCCAGCAGTATGACTAGCGGGGGGGTGAGGAATGAGCAGTTCTTC,CASSMTSGGVRNEQFF
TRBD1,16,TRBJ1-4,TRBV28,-,TGTGCCAGCAGTCCGGGACAGGGGAACGCTAATGAAAAACTGTTTTTT,CASSPGQGNANEKLFF
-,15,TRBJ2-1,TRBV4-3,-,TGCGCCAGCAGCCGAGAGGGAAGGGACTACAATGAGCAGTTCTTC,CASSREGRDYNEQFF
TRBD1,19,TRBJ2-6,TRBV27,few,TGTGCCAGCAGCCTAATGGGGGACAGGAGGGCCTCTGGGGCCAACGTCCTGACTTTC,CASSLMGDRRASGANVLTF